This record looks at one T cell receptor (beta chain) sequence and its context. Antigen unknown. This entry is derived from a study of T cells in Graves' hyperthyroidism and ophthalmopathy. General study results and limits: It was a median approximately 6.9 months before onset that the model predicted ophthalmopathy. Also found in blood were most expanded thyroid clonotypes above 0.001.

Enrolled ophthalmopathy patients presented with a Clinical Activity Score of at least 3, a NOSPECS grade of at least 4, and disease duration under 3 months. Diagnosing involved the use of clinical symptoms, serum thyroxine and TRAb, thyroid ultrasound and orbital computed tomography. Amplified TCR beta CDR3 regions came from RNA transcripts. Carried out on the TCR CDR3, a first-round RT-PCR used the HTBI primer set. Each CDR3 protein gets one entry after TCRdb re-called the multiplex PCR reads with MiXCR. The data show approximately 600,000 distinct CDR3 sequences, 20% to 25% seen once. This CDR3 is 13 amino acids long.

Sample: blood. The rearrangement joins TRBV3-2 to TRBJ2-1; TRBD1 is the table's D call, not checked against the DNA. TRBV3-2 is annotated as a pseudogene. The TCR comes from a man between 25 and 39 years old with Graves' ophthalmopathy. Here the CDR3 reads CASRVPPYNEQFF. CDR3 sequence (DNA): TGTGCCAGCAGGGTCCCCCCTTACAATGAGCAGTTCTTC.